This entry lists 20 T cell receptor beta chains sequenced from one sample in a study of OX40 agonist ivuxolimab in advanced cancers. TCRdb's copy holds only in-frame clones and misses some; the assay was immunoSEQ multiplex PCR. Altogether 25,000 to 40,000 clones are present, 90% to 95% being singletons, with the ten largest covering about 4.9%. Sequences were derived from CD4+ or CD8+ T cells sorted from blood, sampled in a trial of the OX40 agonist ivuxolimab. These receptors all stem from an adult with an advanced solid tumor such as melanoma, head and neck, liver or kidney cancer.

This chain uses TRBV28 with TRBJ1-2; tentative D call: TRBD1 (5 bases). There are 14 residues in the CDR3. Per the germline V gene, CDR1 is MDHEN and CDR2 is SYDVKM. Trimming cost V 6 bases and J 4 bases, with 15 bases left between them. The CDR3: CASSRYPGSYGYTF. The DNA for the CDR3 is TGTGCCAGCAGCCGATATCCAGGGTCCTATGGCTACACCTTC.

The CDR3 coding sequence is TGCGCCAGCAGCTTCACAGGGGTAGAATACGAGCAGTACTTC. Amino acids: CASSFTGVEYEQYF. The V and J genes are TRBV5-1 and TRBJ2-7, with TRBD1 matching 7 bases. V shed 2 bases and J 4 bases; nucleotides not matched to a gene: 6. Germline loops: CDR1 SGHRS, CDR2 YFSETQ. This CDR3 region has 14 residues.

The V and J genes are TRBV29-1 and TRBJ1-1; no reliable D call. The germline V gene encodes CDR1 SQVTM and CDR2 ANQGSEA. Trimming stripped 8 bases from V and 4 bases from J, with 14 bases between. The CDR3 spans 12 residues. The DNA for the CDR3 is TGCAGCTCCTGGCGCCGAGGCACTGAAGCTTTCTTT. Translation: CSSWRRGTEAFF. Drawing the rest from reference TRBV29-1 and TRBJ1-1, the complete variable domain is SAVISQKPSRDICQRGTSLTIQCQVDSQVTMMFWYRQQPGQSLTLIATANQGSEATYESGFVIDKFPISRPNLTFSTLTVSNMSPEDSSIYLCSSWRRGTEAFFGQGTRLTVV.

The chain recombines TRBV4-1 with TRBJ1-2; the D is unclear. The V and J ends lost 0 bases and 8 bases respectively, with 13 bases between them. CDR1 and CDR2 (germline): MGHRA, YSYEKL. This CDR3 comprises 14 residues. Here the CDR3 DNA reads TGCGCCAGCAGCCAAGAGGGGTCCAACGAGGGCTACACCTTC. Protein product: CASSQEGSNEGYTF.

The chain recombines TRBV14 with TRBJ2-7; 8 nucleotides align to TRBD2. Germline CDR1 reads SGHDN; CDR2 reads FVKESK. The CDR3 covers 15 residues. Trimming took 5 bases from V and 0 from J; bases not matched to a gene: 6. CDR3 sequence reads: CASSVLAGPSYEQYF. For the CDR3, the DNA is TGTGCCAGCAGCGTCTTAGCGGGACCCTCCTACGAGCAGTACTTC.

The rearrangement joins TRBV11-2 to TRBJ1-2; D is uncertain. The germline V and J ends were trimmed by 0 bases and 1 base, with 6 bases remaining between them. Germline V CDR1 and CDR2: SGHAT, FQNNGV. This CDR3 spans 14 amino acids. For the CDR3, the DNA is TGTGCCAGCAGCTTAGATGGGGTTAACTATGGCTACACCTTC. It yields the protein CASSLDGVNYGYTF.

CDR3 in amino acids: CASSDWAGDGGYTF. The CDR3, as DNA: TGTGCCAGCAGTGACTGGGCTGGTGATGGTGGCTACACCTTC. The chain joins TRBV27 to TRBJ1-2, with D hard to call. V shed 5 bases and J shed 7 bases, with 17 bases lying between them. The CDR3 runs 14 residues. Germline values: CDR1 MNHEY, CDR2 SMNVEV (reference sequence).

The chain has TRBV4-1 and TRBJ2-7; a weak D match, TRBD1 (5 bases). The germline gives CDR1 MGHRA, CDR2 YSYEKL. The CDR3 consists of 16 residues. V was trimmed by 1 base and J by 3 bases, leaving 16 bases between them. The CDR3 bases are TGCGCCAGCAGCCAAGTTTACTTCGACAGCTTCTACGAGCAGTACGTC. This encodes CASSQVYFDSFYEQYV.

The J gene is TRBJ1-1, the V gene TRBV21-1. TRBV21-1 is termed a pseudogene. The CDR3 is made up of 15 amino acids. This CDR3 reads CASSKGGTDSTEAFF. DNA of the CDR3: TGTGCCAGCAGCAAAGGTGGGACCGACAGCACTGAAGCTTTCTTT.

The V and J genes are TRBV19 and TRBJ1-3, with no clear D. The CDR3 spans 13 residues. The germline V gene has CDR1 LNHDA and CDR2 SQIVND (reference sequence). The V gene lost 3 bases and the J gene lost 0 bases, with 3 bases spanning the gap. This CDR3 reads CASSMASGNTIYF. The CDR3 DNA sequence: TGTGCCAGTAGTATGGCCTCTGGAAACACCATATATTTT.

J is TRBJ2-1 and V is TRBV4-1; D gene uncertain. This CDR3 spans 15 amino acids. Trimming removed 7 bases at V and 5 bases at J, with 18 bases between. Germline V CDR1 and CDR2: MGHRA, YSYEKL. The CDR3 protein is CASTASPNPDNEQFF. CDR3 in DNA: TGCGCCAGCACCGCTTCTCCTAACCCGGACAATGAGCAGTTCTTC.

This clone has just one count. The V gene is TRBV5-8, the J gene TRBJ1-6; possible D gene TRBD1, 6 bases. The CDR3 runs 11 residues. The germline CDR1 and CDR2 sequences are SGHTS and YDEGEE. The V gene lost 5 bases and the J gene lost 9 bases, with 6 bases spanning the gap. The CDR3 region is CASRGGSPLHF. The CDR3 DNA is TGTGCCAGCAGAGGGGGTTCACCCCTCCACTTT.

This chain connects TRBV15 to TRBJ1-2; perhaps TRBD1 as D (5 bases). Trimming left V 5 bases short and J 6 bases short, with 16 bases between. CDR3 length: 14 amino acids. Germline V gene lookup returns CDR1 LNHNV and CDR2 YYDKDF (reference sequence). DNA for the CDR3: TGTGCCACCAGCGGGGCGGGCCAACGACATGGCTACACCTTC. Protein: CATSGAGQRHGYTF.

The CDR3 sequence is CASSLGLGRNTEAFF. The DNA for the CDR3 is TGTGCCAGCAGCTTAGGCCTTGGACGGAACACTGAAGCTTTCTTT. The chain combines TRBV7-9 with TRBJ1-1; D is undetermined. Germline CDR1 SEHNR, CDR2 FQNEAQ (reference sequence). This CDR3 has 15 residues. V lost 1 base, J lost 1 base, and 10 bases lay in between.

This clone was detected only a few times. The chain couples TRBV6-1 to TRBJ2-7; D is possibly TRBD1 (6 bases). The CDR3 is 15 amino acids. V shed 7 bases and J shed 0 bases, with 16 bases lying between them. Germline V gene data show CDR1 as MNHNS and CDR2 as SASEGT. CDR3 DNA: TGTGCCAGCACGTGGGACACACCTTACTCCTACGAGCAGTACTTC. Translating gives CASTWDTPYSYEQYF.

Here the CDR3 reads CASSLAEMRTGSYGYEQYV. CDR3 nucleotides: TGCGCCAGCAGCTTGGCCGAGATGAGGACAGGGAGTTATGGCTACGAGCAGTACGTC. The genes are TRBV5-1 and TRBJ2-7, with 8 bases aligning to TRBD1. With 0 bases clipped from V and 3 bases from J, the junction kept 17 bases outside the gene matches. The CDR3 sequence is 19 residues long. CDR1 is SGHRS and CDR2 is YFSETQ in the germline V gene.

The chain has TRBV28 and TRBJ1-1, with D uncertain. Germline-derived CDR1 and CDR2 are MDHEN and SYDVKM. Deletions cut 2 bases from V and 2 bases from J, with 12 bases between. The CDR3 has 15 amino acids. The CDR3 loop is CASSLIMGENTEAFF. The CDR3 DNA follows: TGTGCCAGCAGTTTAATCATGGGAGAAAACACTGAAGCTTTCTTT.

The J gene is TRBJ1-6, the V gene TRBV30, with TRBD1 identical over 7 bases. Germline V lookup: CDR1 GTSNPN, CDR2 SVGIG (reference sequence). There are 15 residues in the CDR3. With 3 bases clipped from V and 12 bases from J, the junction kept 14 bases outside the gene matches. The CDR3 coding sequence is TGTGCCTGGAGCGTTGACAGGGAGGAGTGGATACCCCTCCACTTT. The encoded protein is CAWSVDREEWIPLHF. The full variable domain, its missing parts supplied by reference TRBV30 and TRBJ1-6, is SQTIHQWPATLVQPVGSPLSLECTVEGTSNPNLYWYRQAAGRGLQLLFYSVGIGQISSEVPQNLSASRPQDRQFILSSKKLLLSDSGFYLCAWSVDREEWIPLHFGNGTRLTVT.

Relative to its sample, this clone is medium-sized. The chain couples TRBV6-1 to TRBJ2-3; 12 positions match TRBD2. From germline, CDR1 is MNHNS and CDR2 SASEGT. J gave up 5 bases and V 2 bases, and 2 bases lay outside the gene matches. This CDR3 has 15 residues. For the CDR3, the DNA is TGTGCCAGCAGTGAACTAGCGGGGGGGCTAGATACGCAGTATTTT. It codes for CASSELAGGLDTQYF.

A remark on this clone: The junction departs from germline at one end; a sequencing error may be responsible. The rearrangement links TRBV7-7 to TRBJ2-7; the D gene is possibly TRBD1 (6 bases). Germline CDR1 is SSHAT and CDR2 is FNYEAQ (reference sequence). There are 13 residues in the CDR3. The CDR3 nucleotides are TGTGCTAGCAGCCAAACAGGGTCCTACGAGCAGTACTTC. This sequence encodes CASSQTGSYEQYF. The full variable domain, in which reference TRBV7-7 and TRBJ2-7 provide the parts outside the CDR3, is GAGVSQSPRYKVTKRGQDVTLRCDPISSHATLYWYQQALGQGPEFLTYFNYEAQPDKSGLPSDRFSAERPEGSISTLTIQRTEQRDSAMYRCASSQTGSYEQYFGPGTRLTVT.